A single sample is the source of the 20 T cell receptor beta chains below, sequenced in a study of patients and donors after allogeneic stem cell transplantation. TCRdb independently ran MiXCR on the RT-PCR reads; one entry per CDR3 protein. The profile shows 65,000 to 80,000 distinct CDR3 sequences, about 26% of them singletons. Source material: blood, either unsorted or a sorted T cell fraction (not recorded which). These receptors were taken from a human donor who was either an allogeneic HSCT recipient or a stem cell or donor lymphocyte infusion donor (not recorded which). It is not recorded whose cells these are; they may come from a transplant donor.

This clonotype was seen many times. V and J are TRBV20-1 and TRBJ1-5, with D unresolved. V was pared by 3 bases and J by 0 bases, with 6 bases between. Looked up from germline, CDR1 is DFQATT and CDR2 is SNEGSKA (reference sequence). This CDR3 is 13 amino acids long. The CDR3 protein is CSASSDSNQPQHF. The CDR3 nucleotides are TGCAGTGCTAGTTCAGATAGCAATCAGCCCCAGCATTTT.

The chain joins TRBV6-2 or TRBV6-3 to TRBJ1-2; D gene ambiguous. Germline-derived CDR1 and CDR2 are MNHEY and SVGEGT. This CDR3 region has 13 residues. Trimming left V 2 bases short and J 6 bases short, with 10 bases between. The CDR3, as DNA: TGTGCCAGCAGTTACCGAGGGTTCAATGGCTACACCTTC. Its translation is CASSYRGFNGYTF.

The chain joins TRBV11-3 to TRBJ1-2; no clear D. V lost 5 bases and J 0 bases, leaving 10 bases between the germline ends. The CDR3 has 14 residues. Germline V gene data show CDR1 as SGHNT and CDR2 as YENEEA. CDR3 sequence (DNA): TGTGCCAGCAGCCCCGGAATGGCTAACTATGGCTACACCTTC. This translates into CASSPGMANYGYTF.

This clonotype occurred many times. The CDR3 region has the DNA TGCGCCAGCAGCTTGTCGCTTTCGAAATCCTACGAGCAGTACTTC. Protein sequence: CASSLSLSKSYEQYF. The V call is TRBV5-1, the J call TRBJ2-7; no definite D call. Per the germline V gene, CDR1 is SGHRS and CDR2 is YFSETQ. Between the trimmed V and J ends, which lost 1 base and 1 base, there was a span of 12 bases. CDR3 length: 15 amino acids.

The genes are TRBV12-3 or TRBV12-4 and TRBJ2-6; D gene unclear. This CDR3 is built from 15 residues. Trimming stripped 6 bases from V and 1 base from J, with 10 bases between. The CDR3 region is CASSSPGSGANVLTF. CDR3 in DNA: TGTGCCAGCAGCAGTCCCGGATCTGGGGCCAACGTCCTGACTTTC.

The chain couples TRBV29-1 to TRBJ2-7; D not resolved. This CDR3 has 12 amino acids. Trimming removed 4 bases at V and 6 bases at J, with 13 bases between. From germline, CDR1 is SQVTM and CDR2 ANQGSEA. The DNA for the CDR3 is TGCAGCGTTGGGGCGGCGTCAGGCGAGCAGTACTTC. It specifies CSVGAASGEQYF.

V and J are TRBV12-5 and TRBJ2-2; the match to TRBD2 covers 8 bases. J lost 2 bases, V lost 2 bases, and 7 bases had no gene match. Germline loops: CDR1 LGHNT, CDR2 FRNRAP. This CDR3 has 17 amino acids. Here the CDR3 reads CASGLPWTSSNTGELFF. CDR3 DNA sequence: TGTGCTAGTGGTTTGCCCTGGACTAGCAGTAACACCGGGGAGCTGTTTTTT.

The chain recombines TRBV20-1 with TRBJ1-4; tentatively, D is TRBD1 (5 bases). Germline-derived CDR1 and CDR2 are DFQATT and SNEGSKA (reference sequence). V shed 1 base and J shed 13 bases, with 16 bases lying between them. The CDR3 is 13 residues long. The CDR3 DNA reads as TGCAGTGCTAGAGGTTCGGAATGGGGGAGACTGTTTTTT. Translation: CSARGSEWGRLFF.

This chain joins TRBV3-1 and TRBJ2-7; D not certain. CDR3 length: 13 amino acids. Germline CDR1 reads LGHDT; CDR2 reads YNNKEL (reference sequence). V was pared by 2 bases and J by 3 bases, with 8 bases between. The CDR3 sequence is CASSQQTDYEQYF. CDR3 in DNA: TGTGCCAGCAGCCAACAAACAGACTACGAGCAGTACTTC.

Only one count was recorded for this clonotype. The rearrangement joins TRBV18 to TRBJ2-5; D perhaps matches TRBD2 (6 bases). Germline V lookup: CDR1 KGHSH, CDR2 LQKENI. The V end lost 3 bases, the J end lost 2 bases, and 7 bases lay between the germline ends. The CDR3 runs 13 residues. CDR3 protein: CASSPGRQETQYF. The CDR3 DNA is TGTGCCAGCTCACCCGGGAGACAAGAGACCCAGTACTTC.

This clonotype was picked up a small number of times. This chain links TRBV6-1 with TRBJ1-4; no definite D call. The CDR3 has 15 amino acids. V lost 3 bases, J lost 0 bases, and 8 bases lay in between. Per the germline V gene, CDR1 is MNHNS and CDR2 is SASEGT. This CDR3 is CASSDVGATNEKLFF. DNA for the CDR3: TGTGCCAGCAGTGATGTGGGAGCAACTAATGAAAAACTGTTTTTT.

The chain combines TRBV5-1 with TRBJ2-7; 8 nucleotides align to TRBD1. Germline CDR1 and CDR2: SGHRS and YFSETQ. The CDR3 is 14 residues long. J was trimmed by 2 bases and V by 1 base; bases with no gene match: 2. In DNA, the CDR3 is TGCGCCAGCAGCTTGACGGGACAGGCCTACGAGCAGTACTTC. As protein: CASSLTGQAYEQYF.

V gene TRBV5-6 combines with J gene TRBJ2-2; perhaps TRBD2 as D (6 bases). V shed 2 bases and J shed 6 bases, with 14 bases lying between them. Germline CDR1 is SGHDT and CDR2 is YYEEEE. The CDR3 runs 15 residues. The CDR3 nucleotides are TGTGCCAGCAGCTTCTTAGCGGACTGGGCCGGGGAGCTGTTTTTT. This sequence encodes CASSFLADWAGELFF.

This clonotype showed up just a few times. DNA for the CDR3: TGCAGTGCTAGATCATACAATGAGCAGTTCTTC. It codes for CSARSYNEQFF. This sequence joins TRBV20-1 and TRBJ2-1; D is undetermined. Looked up from germline, CDR1 is DFQATT and CDR2 is SNEGSKA (reference sequence). V was pared by 2 bases and J by 4 bases, with 3 bases between. CDR3 length equals 11 residues.

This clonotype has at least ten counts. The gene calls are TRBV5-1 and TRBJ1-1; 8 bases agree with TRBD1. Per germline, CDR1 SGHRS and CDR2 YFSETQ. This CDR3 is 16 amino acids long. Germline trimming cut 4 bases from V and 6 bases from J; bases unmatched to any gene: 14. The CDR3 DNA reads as TGCGCCAGCAGCAACAACAGGGGGGATGGATGGGCTGAAGCTTTCTTT. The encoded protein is CASSNNRGDGWAEAFF. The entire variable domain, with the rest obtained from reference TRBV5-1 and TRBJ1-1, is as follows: KAGVTQTPRYLIKTRGQQVTLSCSPISGHRSVSWYQQTPGQGLQFLFEYFSETQRNKGNFPGRFSGRQFSNSRSEMNVSTLELGDSALYLCASSNNRGDGWAEAFFGQGTRLTVV.

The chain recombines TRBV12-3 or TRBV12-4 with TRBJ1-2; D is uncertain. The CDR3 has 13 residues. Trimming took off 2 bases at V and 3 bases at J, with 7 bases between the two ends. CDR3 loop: CASSLREDYGYTF. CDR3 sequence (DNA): TGTGCCAGCAGTTTACGGGAGGACTATGGCTACACCTTC.

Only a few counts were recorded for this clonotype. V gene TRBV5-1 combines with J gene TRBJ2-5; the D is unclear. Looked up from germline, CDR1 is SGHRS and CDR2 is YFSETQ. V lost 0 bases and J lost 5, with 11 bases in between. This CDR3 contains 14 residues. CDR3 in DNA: TGCGCCAGCAGCTTGGAAGGGATCGCTGAGACCCAGTACTTC. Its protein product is CASSLEGIAETQYF.

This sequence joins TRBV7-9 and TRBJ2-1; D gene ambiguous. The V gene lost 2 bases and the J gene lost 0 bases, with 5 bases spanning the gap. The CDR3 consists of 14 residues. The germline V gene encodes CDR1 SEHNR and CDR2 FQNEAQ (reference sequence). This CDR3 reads CASSLLSSYNEQFF. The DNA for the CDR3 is TGTGCCAGCAGCTTATTGAGCTCCTACAATGAGCAGTTCTTC.

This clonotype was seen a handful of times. The chain's CDR3 is CASSPEEYEQYF. As DNA, the CDR3 is TGTGCCAGCAGCCCCGAAGAGTACGAGCAGTACTTC. The chain links TRBV7-9 to TRBJ2-7; D not certain. The V gene lost 5 bases and the J gene lost 4 bases, with 9 bases spanning the gap. The CDR3 covers 12 residues. From germline, CDR1 is SEHNR and CDR2 FQNEAQ (reference sequence).

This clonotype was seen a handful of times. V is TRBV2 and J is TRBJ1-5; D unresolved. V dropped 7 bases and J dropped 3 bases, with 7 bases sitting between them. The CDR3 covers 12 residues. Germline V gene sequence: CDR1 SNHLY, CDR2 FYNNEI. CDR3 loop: CASKQLNQPQHF. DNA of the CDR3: TGTGCCAGCAAACAGCTCAATCAGCCCCAGCATTTT.